This TCR beta chain was observed in a study of technical replicates of blood from a handful of donors. Germline CDR1 MNHEY, CDR2 SVGAGI. J lost 3 bases, V lost 5 bases, and 2 bases had no gene match. The CDR3 contains 14 residues. This clone has a single count. The repertoire was sequenced with immunoSEQ multiplex PCR; TCRdb's copy has only in-frame clones and lacks some. The sample lists 72,000 or so clones, approximately 92% occurring once. The receptor was derived from a human donor in good health. Material for sequencing was T cells isolated from PBMCs. The chain combines TRBV6-5 with TRBJ1-5, with 9 bases matching TRBD1. For the CDR3, the DNA is TGTGCCAGCAGTGGGACAGGGATCAATCAGCCCCAGCATTTT. The encoded protein is CASSGTGINQPQHF.